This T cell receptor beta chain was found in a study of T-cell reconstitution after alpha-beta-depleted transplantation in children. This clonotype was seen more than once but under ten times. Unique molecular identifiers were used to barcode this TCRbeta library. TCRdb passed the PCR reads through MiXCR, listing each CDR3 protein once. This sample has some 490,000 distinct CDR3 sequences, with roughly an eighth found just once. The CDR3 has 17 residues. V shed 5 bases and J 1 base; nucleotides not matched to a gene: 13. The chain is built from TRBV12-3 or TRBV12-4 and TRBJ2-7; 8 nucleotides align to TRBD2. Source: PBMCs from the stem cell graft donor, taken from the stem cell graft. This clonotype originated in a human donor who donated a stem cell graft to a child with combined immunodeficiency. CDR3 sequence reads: CASSGGTRINVSYEQYF. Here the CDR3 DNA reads TGTGCCAGCAGTGGCGGGACTAGGATCAATGTATCCTACGAGCAGTACTTC.